Below are 19 T cell receptor beta chains sequenced from a single sample in a study of circulating and synovial CD4+ cells in juvenile arthritis. Clones were sequenced by immunoSEQ multiplex PCR, and TCRdb holds only the in-frame ones, with some missing. The sample yields about 32,000 clones, approximately 92% seen once. Material: CD4+ T cells from blood. The origin of the receptors is a human donor with juvenile idiopathic arthritis.

The rearrangement joins TRBV6-1 to TRBJ2-3, with 10 bases lining up with TRBD2. Unmatched junction bases numbered 7, after V lost 9 bases and J lost 4 bases. The CDR3 consists of 14 residues. Germline V gives CDR1 MNHNS, CDR2 SASEGT. The CDR3 DNA reads TGTGCCAGTGCCCTAGCGGGAGACGCAGATACGCAGTATTTT. Protein sequence: CASALAGDADTQYF.

The rearrangement links TRBV2 to TRBJ1-1; D call uncertain. V lost 7 bases, J lost 1 base, and 10 bases lay in between. This CDR3 has 13 residues. Per germline, CDR1 SNHLY and CDR2 FYNNEI. CDR3 nucleotides: TGTGCCAGCACTGCGGCGGAGAACACTGAAGCTTTCTTT. Its protein product is CASTAAENTEAFF.

The genes are TRBV9 and TRBJ2-7; TRBD2 agrees at 7 bases. The CDR3 totals 14 residues. Trimming at V came to 4 bases and at J to 3 bases, leaving 7 bases not matched to a gene. CDR1 and CDR2 from the germline V gene are SGDLS and YYNGEE. The CDR3 loop reads CASSPGGGYYEQYF. CDR3 in DNA: TGTGCCAGCAGCCCCGGGGGAGGGTACTACGAGCAGTACTTC.

The CDR3 loop reads CASSKGAPTNTGELFF. The CDR3 coding sequence is TGCGCCAGCAGTAAGGGAGCGCCAACGAACACCGGGGAGCTGTTTTTT. J is TRBJ2-2 and V is TRBV5-1, with D possibly being TRBD2 (5 bases). CDR1 is SGHRS, CDR2 YFSETQ, per germline. Trimming took off 5 bases at V and 0 bases at J, with 14 bases between the two ends. CDR3 length equals 16 residues.

The V gene is TRBV6-5, the J gene TRBJ2-5; 9 bases map to TRBD2. Germline V gives CDR1 MNHEY, CDR2 SVGAGI. Trimming removed 0 bases from V and 5 bases from J; junction bases left unmatched: 7. This CDR3 region has 16 residues. CDR3 residues: CASSYSREGRWETQYF. The CDR3 region has the DNA TGTGCCAGCAGTTACTCGCGGGAGGGCCGGTGGGAGACCCAGTACTTC.

The chain joins TRBV10-3 to TRBJ2-7, with 7 bases matching TRBD1. V was pared by 8 bases and J by 6 bases, with 10 bases of the junction left unmatched. Germline V gives CDR1 ENHRY, CDR2 SYGVKD. The CDR3 has 13 amino acids. CDR3 protein: CAIGGIQGLEQYF. CDR3 nucleotide sequence: TGTGCCATCGGGGGAATACAGGGGCTCGAGCAGTACTTC.

In this sample, this clone turned up once. The chain recombines TRBV5-4 with TRBJ2-5; 9 bases are a match to TRBD2. Germline V gene data show CDR1 as SGHNT and CDR2 as YYREEE (reference sequence). V was pared by 3 bases and J by 1 base, with 13 bases of the junction left unmatched. The CDR3 length is 18 residues. CDR3 DNA: TGTGCCAGCAGCTCTGGGGGGGGTAGCGGGAGACTCCAAGAGACCCAGTACTTC. It encodes CASSSGGGSGRLQETQYF. The whole variable domain, remainder taken from reference TRBV5-4 and TRBJ2-5, is ETGVTQSPTHLIKTRGQQVTLRCSSQSGHNTVSWYQQALGQGPQFIFQYYREEENGRGNFPPRFSGLQFPNYSSELNVNALELDDSALYLCASSSGGGSGRLQETQYFGPGTRLLVL.

The rearrangement uses TRBV5-1 and TRBJ2-5; possible D gene TRBD2, 6 bases. Germline lookup yields CDR1 SGHRS and CDR2 YFSETQ. The V end was cut by 0 bases, the J end by 5 bases, with 8 bases between. The CDR3 is 13 residues long. CDR3 sequence reads: CASSLALAETQYF. The CDR3 DNA reads as TGCGCCAGCAGCTTGGCTCTAGCGGAGACCCAGTACTTC.

The chain links TRBV15 to TRBJ1-5; 7 bases line up with TRBD1. The CDR3 runs 17 residues. With 0 bases clipped from V and 1 base from J, the junction kept 6 bases outside the gene matches. Germline CDR1 reads LNHNV; CDR2 reads YYDKDF (reference sequence). The CDR3 DNA is TGTGCCACCAGCAGAGATGAAAGGGGGCGAAGCAATCAGCCCCAGCATTTT. Translating gives CATSRDERGRSNQPQHF.

The chain combines TRBV19 with TRBJ2-5; D is ambiguous. The J call is uncertain, as TRBJ2-7 better fits the DNA end. Germline lookup yields CDR1 LNHDA and CDR2 SQIVND (reference sequence). The CDR3 consists of 14 residues. CDR3 in amino acids: CASSIRSSSYEQYF. The CDR3 DNA reads TGTGCCAGTAGTATACGGAGCTCCTCCTACGAGCAGTACTTC.

This clone was recorded only once. The V call is TRBV10-3, the J call TRBJ2-7; TRBD1 matches 8 bases. Looked up from germline, CDR1 is ENHRY and CDR2 is SYGVKD. With 7 bases clipped from V and 6 bases from J, the junction kept 8 bases outside the gene matches. The CDR3 consists of 13 residues. CDR3 residues: CAITGTGLGEQYF. CDR3 DNA sequence: TGTGCCATCACCGGGACAGGTCTCGGCGAGCAGTACTTC.

The genes are TRBV27 and TRBJ2-3; D may be TRBD1 (6 bases). Germline-derived CDR1 and CDR2 are MNHEY and SMNVEV (reference sequence). With 5 bases removed from V and 4 bases from J, the gap between germline ends came to 13 bases. The CDR3 has 14 amino acids. This chain's CDR3 is CASSTTPGADTQYF. The CDR3 nucleotides read TGTGCCAGCAGTACCACACCAGGGGCAGATACGCAGTATTTT.

The chain has TRBV15 and TRBJ1-4, with unresolved D. With 3 bases removed from V and 7 bases from J, the gap between germline ends came to 18 bases. This CDR3 contains 16 residues. Germline CDR1 is LNHNV and CDR2 is YYDKDF (reference sequence). The CDR3 DNA is TGTGCCACCAGCAGTGGGGATTATGGTCGGGGTGAAAAACTGTTTTTT. It codes for CATSSGDYGRGEKLFF.

Only one count was recorded for this clone. V gene TRBV19 combines with J gene TRBJ2-7; TRBD2 matches at 14 bases. The CDR3 runs 14 residues. The germline CDR1 and CDR2 sequences are LNHDA and SQIVND (reference sequence). Losses at the gene ends were 8 bases for V and 6 bases for J; bases not matched to a gene: 6. CDR3 in DNA: TGTGCCAGTCACTCGGGACTAGCGGGAGTCGAGCAGTACTTC. Its translation: CASHSGLAGVEQYF. Looking up the rest from reference TRBV19 and TRBJ2-7 gives the full variable domain: DGGITQSPKYLFRKEGQNVTLSCEQNLNHDAMYWYRQDPGQGLRLIYYSQIVNDFQKGDIAEGYSVSREKKESFPLTVTSAQKNPTAFYLCASHSGLAGVEQYFGPGTRLTVT.

V usage is TRBV2 and J usage is TRBJ1-1, with 7 bases fitting TRBD1. The V and J ends lost 8 bases and 5 bases, in that order; junction bases with no gene match: 17. The CDR3 is 16 amino acids. Per germline, CDR1 SNHLY and CDR2 FYNNEI. The CDR3 is CASQRQGFSFGTEAFF. DNA of the CDR3: TGTGCCAGCCAGAGACAGGGTTTCTCTTTCGGGACTGAAGCTTTCTTT.

The chain combines TRBV10-3 with TRBJ2-1; 7 positions match TRBD2. Germline lookup yields CDR1 ENHRY and CDR2 SYGVKD. J gave up 10 bases and V 5 bases, and 8 bases lay outside the gene matches. This CDR3 has 13 amino acids. CDR3 in DNA: TGTGCCATCAGTCCAACTAGCGTAGGGGAGCAGTTCTTC. Its translation is CAISPTSVGEQFF.

The chain employs TRBV6-5 and TRBJ2-3; TRBD2 matches at 7 bases. The V and J ends lost 5 bases and 6 bases, in that order; junction bases with no gene match: 5. Germline CDR1 and CDR2: MNHEY and SVGAGI. This CDR3 region has 13 residues. As DNA, the CDR3 is TGTGCCAGCAGTGATCGGGGGGTCGATACGCAGTATTTT. It translates to CASSDRGVDTQYF.

This chain links TRBV5-4 with TRBJ1-1; 9 bases align to TRBD1. CDR3 length equals 15 residues. Germline CDR1 reads SGHNT; CDR2 reads YYREEE (reference sequence). After removal of 4 bases from V and 11 bases from J, the junction contained 15 bases not matched to a gene. CDR3 residues: CASSNPGTGLGGAFF. CDR3 nucleotides: TGTGCCAGCAGCAATCCCGGGACAGGGTTAGGTGGGGCTTTCTTT.

The chain uses TRBV6-1 and TRBJ2-1, with 11 bases identical to TRBD2. Germline V CDR1 and CDR2: MNHNS, SASEGT. V trimming: 4 bases; J trimming: 2 bases; junction bases outside the gene matches: 16. The length of the CDR3 is 20 residues. The CDR3 sequence: CASSGLPIAGGPIAYNEQFF. CDR3 nucleotides: TGTGCCAGCAGTGGATTACCAATAGCGGGAGGGCCCATTGCCTACAATGAGCAGTTCTTC.